Each of the 27 T cell receptor beta chains below was sequenced from the same sample in a study of cytomegalovirus exposure and HLA in healthy donors. PCR primers comprised 60 Vbeta and 13 Jbeta primers. Only in-frame clones appear in the TCRdb table, and some are missing; sequencing was by immunoSEQ multiplex PCR. The table has a few hundred thousand clones, roughly two thirds seen once; the top ten hold around 2.3%. Sequencing used PBMCs. Receptors were obtained from a female donor in good health and CMV-seronegative.

The chain carries TRBV6-5 and TRBJ1-6, with 7 bases aligning to TRBD1. J lost 7 bases, V lost 5 bases, and 2 bases had no gene match. The CDR3 runs to 13 residues. Germline-derived CDR1 and CDR2 are MNHEY and SVGAGI. DNA of the CDR3: TGTGCCAGCAGTCGGGACAGCAATTCACCCCTCCACTTT. Translated, it gives CASSRDSNSPLHF.

The chain links TRBV27 to TRBJ2-7; D is possibly TRBD2 (5 bases). Deletions cut 4 bases from V and 9 bases from J, with 10 bases between. CDR1 and CDR2 (germline): MNHEY, SMNVEV (reference sequence). The CDR3 totals 11 residues. CDR3 loop: CASSSRSAQYF. As DNA, the CDR3 is TGTGCCAGCAGTTCTCGTAGCGCGCAGTACTTC.

The chain combines TRBV5-1 with TRBJ2-5; a possible D gene is TRBD1 (6 bases). The J call may be faulty, since TRBJ2-7 better matches the DNA end. CDR3 length: 14 residues. The V gene's germline CDR1 is SGHRS and CDR2 YFSETQ. CDR3 bases: TGCGCCAGCAGCCCGGACAGTGCCAGTTACGAGCAGTACTTC. Its protein product is CASSPDSASYEQYF.

The V and J genes are TRBV28 and TRBJ2-5, with 7 bases that match TRBD1. CDR3 size: 13 residues. Per germline, CDR1 MDHEN and CDR2 SYDVKM. V was pared by 6 bases and J by 5 bases, with 6 bases of the junction left unmatched. The CDR3 nucleotides are TGTGCCAGCAGCACAGGGGATCGGGAGACCCAGTACTTC. Protein product: CASSTGDRETQYF.

This clone was observed a handful of times. The chain recombines TRBV7-6 with TRBJ2-2; the D gene is possibly TRBD1 (6 bases). V was cut by 3 bases and J by 4 bases, with 15 bases left in between. The germline CDR1 and CDR2 sequences are SGHVS and FNYEAQ. The CDR3 has 16 residues. CDR3 nucleotide sequence: TGTGCCAGCAGCTTGATTGGGGGCGAGAGCACCGGGGAGCTGTTTTTT. Amino acid sequence: CASSLIGGESTGELFF.

The chain is built from TRBV29-1 and TRBJ2-1; TRBD2 matches 12 bases. This CDR3 has 17 residues. Germline V gene lookup returns CDR1 SQVTM and CDR2 ANQGSEA. Unmatched junction bases numbered 11, after V lost 0 bases and J lost 8 bases. CDR3 nucleotide sequence: TGCAGCGTTGAAGATTGGGCTAGCGGGAGGGCTTCCGATGAGCAGTTCTTC. This sequence encodes CSVEDWASGRASDEQFF.

V is TRBV11-3 and J is TRBJ1-2, with D possibly TRBD1 on 5 matching bases. Trimming removed 1 base at V and 3 bases at J, with 21 bases between. The CDR3 is 18 residues long. The germline V gene encodes CDR1 SGHNT and CDR2 YENEEA. For the CDR3, the DNA is TGTGCCAGCAGCTTAGGGGACCACCCGGCGGGACCAGACTATGGCTACACCTTC. Its protein is CASSLGDHPAGPDYGYTF.

The chain has TRBV5-1 and TRBJ2-7, with 7 nucleotides matching TRBD1. The germline V gene has CDR1 SGHRS and CDR2 YFSETQ. The CDR3 consists of 16 residues. V trimming: 4 bases; J trimming: 1 base; junction bases outside the gene matches: 11. The chain's CDR3 is CASSQSSGTASYEQYF. In DNA, the CDR3 is TGCGCCAGCAGCCAATCTTCCGGGACAGCATCCTACGAGCAGTACTTC.

The rearrangement joins TRBV5-1 to TRBJ1-1, with 8 bases matching TRBD1. Germline CDR1 SGHRS, CDR2 YFSETQ. Trimming took 2 bases from V and 12 from J; bases not matched to a gene: 15. CDR3 size: 15 residues. CDR3 sequence reads: CASSFIEPGQDEPFF. CDR3 bases: TGCGCCAGCAGCTTCATCGAACCGGGACAGGATGAGCCTTTCTTT.

This chain uses TRBV9 with TRBJ2-1; possibly TRBD2 for D (6 bases). Looked up from germline, CDR1 is SGDLS and CDR2 is YYNGEE. Trimming pared 4 bases from V and 10 bases from J, leaving 30 bases between. This CDR3 is 18 amino acids long. The CDR3 loop is CASSIGGATGEAQGEQFF. The CDR3 region has the DNA TGTGCCAGCAGCATCGGAGGGGCAACCGGCGAGGCCCAAGGGGAGCAGTTCTTC.

J is TRBJ2-7 and V is TRBV7-9, with 12 positions matching TRBD2. The V and J ends lost 4 bases and 3 bases, in that order; junction bases with no gene match: 1. The CDR3 is 14 amino acids. Germline CDR1 reads SEHNR; CDR2 reads FQNEAQ (reference sequence). The CDR3 loop is CASSWTSGIYEQYF. CDR3 nucleotide sequence: TGTGCCAGCAGCTGGACTAGCGGGATCTACGAGCAGTACTTC.

This sequence joins TRBV19 and TRBJ1-5; TRBD1 might be the D (5 bases). Germline V gives CDR1 LNHDA, CDR2 SQIVND (reference sequence). This CDR3 comprises 15 residues. V was shortened by 3 bases and J by 7 bases, with 16 bases between the two germline ends. In DNA, the CDR3 is TGTGCCAGTAGTATTCAATCGGCAGGGTGGCAGCCCCAGCATTTT. Translating gives CASSIQSAGWQPQHF. The whole variable domain, filled in from reference TRBV19 and TRBJ1-5, reads DGGITQSPKYLFRKEGQNVTLSCEQNLNHDAMYWYRQDPGQGLRLIYYSQIVNDFQKGDIAEGYSVSREKKESFPLTVTSAQKNPTAFYLCASSIQSAGWQPQHFGDGTRLSIL.

The chain couples TRBV6-6 to TRBJ2-3, with 9 positions matching TRBD2. V trimming: 6 bases; J trimming: 3 bases; junction bases outside the gene matches: 7. The CDR3 covers 15 residues. Germline V lookup: CDR1 MNHNY, CDR2 SVGAGI (reference sequence). CDR3 in DNA: TGTGCCAGCAGCCGACTAGCGGACTTAACAGATACGCAGTATTTT. Amino acids: CASSRLADLTDTQYF.

This clone was detected a few times. The chain couples TRBV7-8 to TRBJ1-2, with 10 bases that match TRBD1. Per the germline V gene, CDR1 is SGHVS and CDR2 is FQNEAQ. V lost 1 base, J lost 7 bases, and 9 bases stayed unmatched. The CDR3 sequence is 16 residues long. The CDR3 reads CASSLGDRGLTLGYTF. CDR3 nucleotide sequence: TGTGCCAGCAGCTTAGGGGACAGGGGTTTGACTCTTGGCTACACCTTC.

This sequence joins TRBV11-3 and TRBJ2-7, with D perhaps TRBD1 (7 bases). This CDR3 contains 16 residues. Germline values: CDR1 SGHNT, CDR2 YENEEA. V lost 2 bases and J 3 bases, leaving 17 bases between the germline ends. CDR3 nucleotides: TGTGCCAGCAGCTTACGCCCAACAGGGGAGGTCTACGAGCAGTACTTC. This gives the protein CASSLRPTGEVYEQYF.

The rearrangement joins TRBV5-4 to TRBJ2-5, with 9 bases fitting TRBD2. Germline V CDR1 and CDR2: SGHNT, YYREEE (reference sequence). The J segment lost 5 bases and the V segment lost 0 bases, leaving 5 bases of the junction unmatched. The length of the CDR3 is 15 residues. This CDR3 is CASSLAPAGGETQYF. The CDR3 DNA follows: TGTGCCAGCAGCTTGGCCCCAGCGGGAGGCGAGACCCAGTACTTC.

J is TRBJ1-4 and V is TRBV2, with no clear D. From germline, CDR1 is SNHLY and CDR2 FYNNEI. V was cut by 8 bases and J by 6 bases, with 16 bases left in between. The CDR3 has 14 residues. This CDR3 is CASSFRVMDEKLFF. DNA for the CDR3: TGTGCCAGCTCGTTTCGGGTCATGGATGAAAAACTGTTTTTT.

This clone was seen only a few times. Here the CDR3 reads CASSLDRPEGGAFF. In DNA, the CDR3 is TGTGCCAGCAGCTTAGATCGTCCCGAAGGAGGGGCTTTCTTT. The V call is TRBV11-3, the J call TRBJ1-1, with D unresolved. Trimming removed 0 bases from V and 11 bases from J, with 16 bases in between. CDR1 and CDR2 from the germline V gene are SGHNT and YENEEA. The CDR3 length is 14 residues.

This rearrangement joins TRBV9 to TRBJ2-7; 12 nucleotides match TRBD2. The CDR3 is 19 amino acids. Germline V lookup: CDR1 SGDLS, CDR2 YYNGEE. With 4 bases clipped from V and 6 bases from J, the junction kept 20 bases outside the gene matches. CDR3 protein: CASSPLGRTSGNGTGEQYF. CDR3 in DNA: TGTGCCAGCAGCCCCCTAGGTAGGACTAGCGGGAACGGGACGGGCGAGCAGTACTTC.

This chain uses TRBV5-4 with TRBJ1-2; possible D gene TRBD1, 5 bases. The CDR3 is 15 residues long. V lost 0 bases, J lost 8 bases, and 17 bases lay in between. Germline lookup yields CDR1 SGHNT and CDR2 YYREEE (reference sequence). CDR3 nucleotide sequence: TGTGCCAGCAGCTTGGTCCACCAGGGCGGTGAGGGCTACACCTTC. As protein: CASSLVHQGGEGYTF.

This clone turned up a few times. The V call is TRBV11-1, the J call TRBJ1-2; D is uncertain. Germline V gives CDR1 SGHAT, CDR2 FQDESV (reference sequence). CDR3 size: 14 residues. V was clipped by 1 base and J by 3 bases, with 9 bases between them. DNA of the CDR3: TGTGCCAGCAGCTTAGGGAGGCAGGACTATGGCTACACCTTC. Protein product: CASSLGRQDYGYTF.

Comment on this clone: Different DNA sequences within this sample yield the same CDR3. The chain couples TRBV18 to TRBJ2-3, with 9 positions matching TRBD2. The CDR3 runs 15 residues. V trimming: 2 bases; J trimming: 0 bases; junction bases outside the gene matches: 0. Looked up from germline, CDR1 is KGHSH and CDR2 is LQKENI. The CDR3 DNA sequence: TGTGCCAGCTCACCAACTAGCGGGAGCACAGATACGCAGTATTTT. This codes for CASSPTSGSTDTQYF.

V usage is TRBV6-1 and J usage is TRBJ1-5; 7 bases align to TRBD1. The V and J ends lost 4 bases and 10 bases, in that order; junction bases with no gene match: 13. This CDR3 contains 15 residues. Germline CDR1 and CDR2: MNHNS and SASEGT. This chain's CDR3 is CASSAGDSLSYPQHF. The CDR3 DNA is TGTGCCAGCAGTGCAGGGGACAGTTTATCTTACCCCCAGCATTTT.

The gene calls are TRBV18 and TRBJ1-5; TRBD1 is a possible D gene (6 bases). CDR3 size: 16 residues. The V end lost 4 bases, the J end lost 4 bases, and 17 bases lay between the germline ends. The germline V gene encodes CDR1 KGHSH and CDR2 LQKENI. This chain's CDR3 is CASSLSAPGQNQPQHF. The CDR3 DNA follows: TGTGCCAGCTCACTTTCCGCTCCGGGACAAAATCAGCCCCAGCATTTT.

V is TRBV11-2 and J is TRBJ2-7; D possibly corresponds to TRBD1 (5 bases). Germline lookup yields CDR1 SGHAT and CDR2 FQNNGV. Between the trimmed V and J ends, which lost 4 bases and 3 bases, there was a span of 16 bases. CDR3 length: 15 residues. The CDR3 DNA follows: TGTGCCAGCAGCTCGTATAGGGGAAGGGACTACGAGCAGTACTTC. As protein: CASSSYRGRDYEQYF.

The chain links TRBV9 to TRBJ2-3, with TRBD2 matching over 7 bases. J lost 0 bases, V lost 2 bases, and 3 bases had no gene match. Per germline, CDR1 SGDLS and CDR2 YYNGEE. The CDR3 spans 15 residues. The CDR3 DNA is TGTGCCAGCAGCGTCGGACTAGACAGCACAGATACGCAGTATTTT. Its translation is CASSVGLDSTDTQYF.

The V gene is TRBV5-1, the J gene TRBJ1-1; D is perhaps TRBD1 (5 bases). V gave up 5 bases and J gave up 2 bases, with 13 bases separating them. The CDR3 has 14 residues. The V gene's germline CDR1 is SGHRS and CDR2 YFSETQ. DNA for the CDR3: TGCGCCAGCAGACCCGGGGGGGGAAACACTGAAGCTTTCTTT. Translating it yields CASRPGGGNTEAFF.